This T cell receptor (beta chain) stems from a study of blood T cell repertoires in COVID-19. Study processing details: Counts of nucleated cells, estimated from reference gene primer amplification, were obtained. Sequenced by immunoSEQ multiplex PCR; TCRdb stores in-frame clones only, minus some. That table furnishes V, J and clone size, whereas the DNA furnished D and trimming. The table lists a few hundred thousand clones, about 87% of them singletons. Participants were aged about 18 to 100 years from more than 20 US areas. This CDR3 has 13 residues. V dropped 5 bases and J dropped 2 bases, with 9 bases sitting between them. CDR1 is MDHEN and CDR2 is SYDVKM in the germline V gene.

Sequenced input: PBMCs or T cells enriched from blood (not recorded which). V gene TRBV28 combines with J gene TRBJ1-1; tentative D call: TRBD1 (6 bases). The TCR comes from a woman under 30 who had recovered from COVID-19. CDR3 sequence reads: CASSTTGNTEAFF. In nucleotides, the CDR3 is TGTGCCAGCAGTACGACAGGAAACACTGAAGCTTTCTTT. The whole variable domain, filled in from reference TRBV28 and TRBJ1-1, reads DVKVTQSSRYLVKRTGEKVFLECVQDMDHENMFWYRQDPGLGLRLIYFSYDVKMKEKGDIPEGYSVSREKKERFSLILESASTNQTSMYLCASSTTGNTEAFFGQGTRLTVV.